The present T cell receptor (beta chain) was sequenced within a study of identical twins. One entry per CDR3 protein results from TCRdb running MiXCR on the 5' RACE reads. This sample has 410,000 or so distinct CDR3 sequences, with about 18% found just once. Broader study findings: Invariant cells of the MAIT and iNKT types might have partly distorted the zero-insertion analyses.

V was pared by 5 bases and J by 6 bases, with 10 bases of the junction left unmatched. Germline lookup yields CDR1 LGHNA and CDR2 YSLEER. The CDR3 runs 16 residues. This clonotype has more than one count but fewer than ten. The antigen is not known. This TCR was recovered from a man between 50 and 59 years old in good health. The specimen sequenced was naive T cells sorted from blood. The rearrangement links TRBV4-3 to TRBJ1-4, with 9 bases lining up with TRBD1. CDR3 DNA sequence: TGCGCCAGCAGCGGTAAAATTACAGGGGGCTATGAAAAACTGTTTTTT. This gives the protein CASSGKITGGYEKLFF.